The clone carrying this TCR beta chain came up many times. What it binds is unknown. This sample is part of a study of T cells in Graves' hyperthyroidism and ophthalmopathy. Study-level findings and limits: Most expanded thyroid clonotypes above 0.001 also appeared in blood.

Per germline, CDR1 DFQATT and CDR2 SNEGSKA (reference sequence). Trimming pared 3 bases from V and 4 bases from J, leaving 7 bases between. This CDR3 has 12 residues. Amplification yielded TCR beta CDR3 regions, with RNA transcripts as the source. The HTBI set primed first-round TCR CDR3 RT-PCR. MiXCR, applied by TCRdb to the multiplex PCR reads, yields one record per CDR3 protein. The table has 620,000 or so distinct CDR3 sequences, approximately 14% seen once. The chain combines TRBV20-1 with TRBJ1-5; D gene ambiguous. The sequence was obtained from a woman in her 50s with Graves' ophthalmopathy. The sample comprised blood. The DNA of the CDR3 is TGCAGTGCTAGTCTGGTGAATCAGCCCCAGCATTTT. This translates into CSASLVNQPQHF.